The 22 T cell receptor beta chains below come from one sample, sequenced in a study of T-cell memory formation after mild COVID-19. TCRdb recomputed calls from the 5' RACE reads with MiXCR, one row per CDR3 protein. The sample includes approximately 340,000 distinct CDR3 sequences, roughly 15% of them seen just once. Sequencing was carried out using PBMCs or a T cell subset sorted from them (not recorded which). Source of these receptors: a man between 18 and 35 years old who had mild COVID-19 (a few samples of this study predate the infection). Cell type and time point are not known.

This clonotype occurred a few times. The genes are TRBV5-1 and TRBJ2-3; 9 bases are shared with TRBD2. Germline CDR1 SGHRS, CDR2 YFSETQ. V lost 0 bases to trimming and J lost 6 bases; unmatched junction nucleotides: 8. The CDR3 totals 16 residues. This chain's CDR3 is CASSLVGGRGQDTQYF. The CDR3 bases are TGCGCCAGCAGCTTGGTCGGCGGGAGGGGTCAGGATACGCAGTATTTT.

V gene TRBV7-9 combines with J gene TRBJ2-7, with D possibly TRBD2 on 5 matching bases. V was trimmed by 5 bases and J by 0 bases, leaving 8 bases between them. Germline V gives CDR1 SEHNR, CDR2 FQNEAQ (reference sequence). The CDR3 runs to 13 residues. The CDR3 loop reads CASSQRDSYEQYV. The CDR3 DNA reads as TGTGCCAGCAGCCAACGGGACTCCTACGAGCAGTACGTC.

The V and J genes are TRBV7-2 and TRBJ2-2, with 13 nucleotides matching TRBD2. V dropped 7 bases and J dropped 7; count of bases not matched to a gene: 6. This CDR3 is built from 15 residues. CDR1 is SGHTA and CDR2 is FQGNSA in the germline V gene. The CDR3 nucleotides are TGTGCCAGCACCAGGACTAGCGGGGGTCTCGGGGAGCTGTTTTTT. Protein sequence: CASTRTSGGLGELFF.

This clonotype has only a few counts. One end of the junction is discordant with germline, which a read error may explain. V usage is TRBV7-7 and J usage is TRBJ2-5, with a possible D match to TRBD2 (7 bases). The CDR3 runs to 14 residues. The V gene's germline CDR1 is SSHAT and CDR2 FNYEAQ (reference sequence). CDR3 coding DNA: TGTGCTAGCAGCTTAGGGGGGACTAAAGAGACCCAGTACTTC. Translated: CASSLGGTKETQYF.

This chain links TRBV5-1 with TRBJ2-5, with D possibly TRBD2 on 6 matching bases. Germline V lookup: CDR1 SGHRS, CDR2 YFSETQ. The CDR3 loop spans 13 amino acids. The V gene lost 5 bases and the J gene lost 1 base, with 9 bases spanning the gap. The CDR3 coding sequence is TGCGCCAGCAGACCCGGGAGCCAAGAGACCCAGTACTTC. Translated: CASRPGSQETQYF.

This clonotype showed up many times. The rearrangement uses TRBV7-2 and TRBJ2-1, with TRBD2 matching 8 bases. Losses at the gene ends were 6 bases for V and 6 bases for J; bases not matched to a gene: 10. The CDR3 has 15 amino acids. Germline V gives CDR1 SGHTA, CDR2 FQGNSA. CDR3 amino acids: CASSYYTGTSNEQFF. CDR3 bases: TGTGCCAGCAGTTATTACACCGGGACTAGCAATGAGCAGTTCTTC.

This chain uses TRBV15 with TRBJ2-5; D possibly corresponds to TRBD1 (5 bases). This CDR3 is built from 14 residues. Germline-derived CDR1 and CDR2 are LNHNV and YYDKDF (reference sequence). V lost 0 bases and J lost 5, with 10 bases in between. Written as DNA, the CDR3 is TGTGCCACCAGCAGAGACGGACAAGAGGAGACCCAGTACTTC. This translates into CATSRDGQEETQYF.

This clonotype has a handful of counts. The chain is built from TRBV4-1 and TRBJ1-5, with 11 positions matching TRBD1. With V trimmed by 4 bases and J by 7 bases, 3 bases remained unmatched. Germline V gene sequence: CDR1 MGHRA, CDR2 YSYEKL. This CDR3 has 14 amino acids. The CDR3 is CASSPGDRGQPQHF. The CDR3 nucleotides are TGCGCCAGCAGCCCGGGGGACAGGGGGCAGCCCCAGCATTTT.

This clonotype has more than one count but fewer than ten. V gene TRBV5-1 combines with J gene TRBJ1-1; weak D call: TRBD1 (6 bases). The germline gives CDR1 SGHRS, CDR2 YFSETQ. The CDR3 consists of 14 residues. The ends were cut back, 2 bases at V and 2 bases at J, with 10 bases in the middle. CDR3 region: CASSLYRVNTEAFF. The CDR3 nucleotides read TGCGCCAGCAGCTTATACAGGGTTAACACTGAAGCTTTCTTT.

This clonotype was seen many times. The CDR3 loop reads CASRAGSTDTQYF. The CDR3 nucleotides read TGCGCCAGCAGGGCGGGGAGCACAGATACGCAGTATTTT. V gene TRBV5-1 combines with J gene TRBJ2-3, with D maybe TRBD2 (6 bases). The CDR3 spans 13 residues. V was trimmed by 5 bases and J by 0 bases, leaving 7 bases between them. Germline-derived CDR1 and CDR2 are SGHRS and YFSETQ.

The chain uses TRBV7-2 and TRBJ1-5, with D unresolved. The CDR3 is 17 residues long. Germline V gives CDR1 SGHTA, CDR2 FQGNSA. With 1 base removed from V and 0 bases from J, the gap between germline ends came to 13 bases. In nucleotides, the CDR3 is TGTGCCAGCAGCTTAGTGGGTACTCCTAATAGCAATCAGCCCCAGCATTTT. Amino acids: CASSLVGTPNSNQPQHF. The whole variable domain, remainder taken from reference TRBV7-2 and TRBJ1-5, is GAGVSQSPSNKVTEKGKDVELRCDPISGHTALYWYRQSLGQGLEFLIYFQGNSAPDKSGLPSDRFSAERTGGSVSTLTIQRTQQEDSAVYLCASSLVGTPNSNQPQHFGDGTRLSIL.

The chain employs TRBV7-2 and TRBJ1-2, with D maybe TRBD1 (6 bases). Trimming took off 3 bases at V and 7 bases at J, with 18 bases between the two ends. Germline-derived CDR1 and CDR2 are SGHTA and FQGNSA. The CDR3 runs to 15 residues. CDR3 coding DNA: TGTGCCAGCAGCTTGGATATTCGGGGGCGCGGTGGCTACACCTTC. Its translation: CASSLDIRGRGGYTF. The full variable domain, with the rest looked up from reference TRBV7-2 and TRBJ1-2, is GAGVSQSPSNKVTEKGKDVELRCDPISGHTALYWYRQSLGQGLEFLIYFQGNSAPDKSGLPSDRFSAERTGGSVSTLTIQRTQQEDSAVYLCASSLDIRGRGGYTFGSGTRLTVV.

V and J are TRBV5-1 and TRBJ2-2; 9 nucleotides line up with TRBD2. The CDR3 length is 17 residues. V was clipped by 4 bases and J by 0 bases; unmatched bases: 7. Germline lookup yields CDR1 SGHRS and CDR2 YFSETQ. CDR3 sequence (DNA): TGCGCCAGCAGCGTACTAGCGGGCAGCGCGAACACCGGGGAGCTGTTTTTT. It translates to CASSVLAGSANTGELFF.

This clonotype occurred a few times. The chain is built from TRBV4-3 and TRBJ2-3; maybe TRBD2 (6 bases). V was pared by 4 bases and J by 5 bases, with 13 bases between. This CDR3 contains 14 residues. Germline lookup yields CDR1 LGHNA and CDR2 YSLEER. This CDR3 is CASSLQVGGDTQYF. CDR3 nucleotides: TGCGCCAGCAGCCTCCAAGTGGGGGGAGATACGCAGTATTTT.

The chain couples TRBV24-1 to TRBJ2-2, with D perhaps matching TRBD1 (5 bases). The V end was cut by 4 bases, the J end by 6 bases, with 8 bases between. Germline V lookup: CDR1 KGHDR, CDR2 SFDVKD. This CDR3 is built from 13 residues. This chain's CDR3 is CATSDVGAGELFF. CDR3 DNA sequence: TGTGCCACCAGTGACGTAGGGGCCGGGGAGCTGTTTTTT.

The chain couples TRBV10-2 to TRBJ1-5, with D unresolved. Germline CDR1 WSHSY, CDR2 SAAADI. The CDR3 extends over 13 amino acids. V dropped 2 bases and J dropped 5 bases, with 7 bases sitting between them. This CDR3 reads CASSEASYQPQHF. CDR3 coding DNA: TGCGCCAGCAGTGAGGCCAGCTATCAGCCCCAGCATTTT.

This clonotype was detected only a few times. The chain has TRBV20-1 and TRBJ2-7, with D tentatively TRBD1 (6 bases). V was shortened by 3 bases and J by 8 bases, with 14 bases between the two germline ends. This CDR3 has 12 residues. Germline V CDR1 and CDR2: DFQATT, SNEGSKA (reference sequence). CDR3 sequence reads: CSASQQGRQQYV. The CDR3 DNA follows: TGCAGTGCTAGCCAACAGGGCCGTCAGCAGTACGTC.

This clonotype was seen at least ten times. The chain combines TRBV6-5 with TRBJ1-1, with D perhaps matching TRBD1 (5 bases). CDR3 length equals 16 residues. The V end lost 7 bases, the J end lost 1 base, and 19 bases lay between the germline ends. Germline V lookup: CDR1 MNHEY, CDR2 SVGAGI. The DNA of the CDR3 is TGTGCCAGCAACCCGGGACGGAGGGCCAGGAACACTGAAGCTTTCTTT. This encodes CASNPGRRARNTEAFF.

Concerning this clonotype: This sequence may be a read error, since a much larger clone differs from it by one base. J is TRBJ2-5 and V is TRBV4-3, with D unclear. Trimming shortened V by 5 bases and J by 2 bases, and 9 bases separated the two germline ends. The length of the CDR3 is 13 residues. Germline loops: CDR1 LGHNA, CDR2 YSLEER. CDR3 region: CASSKVEQETQYF. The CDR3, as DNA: TGCGCCAGCAGCAAAGTCGAGCAAGAGACCCAGTACTTC.

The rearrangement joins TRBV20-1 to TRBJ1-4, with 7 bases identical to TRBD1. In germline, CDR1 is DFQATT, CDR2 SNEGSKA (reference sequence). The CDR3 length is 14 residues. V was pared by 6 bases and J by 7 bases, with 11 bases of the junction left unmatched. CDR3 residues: CSATAGGQGEKLFF. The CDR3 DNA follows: TGCAGTGCAACCGCAGGGGGGCAGGGTGAAAAACTGTTTTTT.

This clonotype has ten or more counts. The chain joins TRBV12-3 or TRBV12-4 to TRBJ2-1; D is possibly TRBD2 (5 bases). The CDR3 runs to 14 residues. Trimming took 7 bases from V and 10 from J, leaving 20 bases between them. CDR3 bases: TGTGCCAGCACTATCCACGGGGTAGCATGGGAGCAGTTCTTC. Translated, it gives CASTIHGVAWEQFF.

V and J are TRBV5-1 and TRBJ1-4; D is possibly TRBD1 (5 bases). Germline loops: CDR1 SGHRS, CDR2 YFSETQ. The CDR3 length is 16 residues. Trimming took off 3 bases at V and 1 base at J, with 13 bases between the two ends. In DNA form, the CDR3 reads TGCGCCAGCAGCTACGGACATGGGGGAACTAATGAAAAACTGTTTTTT. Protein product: CASSYGHGGTNEKLFF.